Below are 25 T cell receptor beta chains sequenced from a single sample in a study of blood T cells in healthy people across ages. Sample-barcoded 5' priming and a J-beta primer mix drove a second PCR of roughly 6 to 12 cycles. TCRdb re-derived calls from the 5' RACE reads in MiXCR, one entry per CDR3 protein. The data hold hundreds of thousands of distinct CDR3 sequences, with over 40% observed a single time. Sequencing input: blood. These receptors all stem from an elderly man in good health.

This chain uses TRBV20-1 with TRBJ2-1; D ambiguous. V was pared by 2 bases and J by 8 bases, with 16 bases between. CDR3 length: 14 amino acids. From germline, CDR1 is DFQATT and CDR2 SNEGSKA (reference sequence). Here the CDR3 reads CSARRAEKWDEQFF. CDR3 DNA: TGCAGTGCTAGAAGGGCAGAGAAGTGGGATGAGCAGTTCTTC.

The chain is built from TRBV7-9 and TRBJ2-7; the D is unclear. Germline lookup yields CDR1 SEHNR and CDR2 FQNEAQ (reference sequence). Trimming pared 5 bases from V and 1 base from J, leaving 12 bases between. CDR3 size: 14 residues. The CDR3, as DNA: TGTGCCAGCAGCGTGAGTGCGGAGTCCTACGAGCAGTACTTC. Translation: CASSVSAESYEQYF.

This clonotype was observed a handful of times. The chain has TRBV4-2 and TRBJ2-5; a possible D gene is TRBD2 (5 bases). V was shortened by 4 bases and J by 1 base, with 7 bases between the two germline ends. The CDR3 is 13 residues long. The V gene's germline CDR1 is LGHNA and CDR2 YNFKEQ. This CDR3 is CASSPDFQETQYF. DNA for the CDR3: TGTGCCAGCAGCCCGGACTTCCAAGAGACCCAGTACTTC.

This clonotype occurred a few times. The J gene is TRBJ1-2, the V gene TRBV29-1; D remains unclear. The CDR3 totals 12 residues. V shed 6 bases and J shed 6 bases, with 14 bases lying between them. Germline CDR1 and CDR2: SQVTM and ANQGSEA. CDR3: CSVSRSSNGYTF. The CDR3 DNA is TGCAGCGTCAGTAGGTCTTCGAATGGCTACACCTTC.

The chain employs TRBV10-3 and TRBJ2-3; 9 nucleotides agree with TRBD1. This CDR3 is built from 16 residues. The germline V gene has CDR1 ENHRY and CDR2 SYGVKD. V dropped 5 bases and J dropped 1; count of bases not matched to a gene: 7. CDR3 coding DNA: TGTGCCATCAGTATGGGCCGGGACAGGGGCACAGATACGCAGTATTTT. Amino acid sequence: CAISMGRDRGTDTQYF.

In this sample, this clonotype turned up many times. A junction end diverges from the germline sequence, so it may reflect a read error. This sequence joins TRBV2 and TRBJ1-5; D not certain. Germline assignment: CDR1 SNHLY and CDR2 FYNNEI. CDR3 length equals 13 residues. CDR3 in amino acids: CASREGSNQPQHF. The CDR3 DNA is TGTGCCAGCAGGGAAGGAAGCAATCAGCCCCAGCATTTT.

The chain joins TRBV13 to TRBJ2-1; TRBD2 is a possible D gene (6 bases). The closer fit of TRBJ2-7 to the DNA end suggests the J call may be wrong. CDR1 and CDR2 (germline): PRHDT, FYEKMQ (reference sequence). The CDR3 loop spans 14 amino acids. The CDR3 region is CASSFGLDYNEQYF. The CDR3 DNA sequence: TGTGCCAGCAGCTTCGGACTGGACTACAATGAGCAGTACTTC.

This chain links TRBV5-1 with TRBJ2-3; 12 bases match TRBD2. The junction had 2 bases not matched to a gene; V was cut back by 0 bases and J by 6 bases. The CDR3 totals 15 residues. Looked up from germline, CDR1 is SGHRS and CDR2 is YFSETQ. The CDR3 nucleotides read TGCGCCAGCAGCTTGGGACTAGCGGGAGAGGATACGCAGTATTTT. This translates into CASSLGLAGEDTQYF.

This chain uses TRBV20-1 with TRBJ2-3; TRBD2 agrees at 12 bases. This CDR3 comprises 16 residues. In germline, CDR1 is DFQATT, CDR2 SNEGSKA (reference sequence). Trimming took 6 bases from V and 4 from J; bases not matched to a gene: 11. For the CDR3, the DNA is TGCAGTGCAGGGATCCCGGGACTAGCGGGTTCAGATACGCAGTATTTT. Its translation is CSAGIPGLAGSDTQYF.

Turning to this clonotype: The germline gene is not matched at one end of the junction; a read error may be the cause. The rearrangement uses TRBV7-2 and TRBJ2-5, with 12 positions matching TRBD2. This CDR3 has 16 amino acids. Germline CDR1 reads SGHTA; CDR2 reads FQGNSA. The CDR3 here is CASSPIPTSGSNEQYF. The CDR3, as DNA: TGCGCCAGCAGCCCCATCCCGACTAGCGGGAGCAATGAGCAGTACTTC.

This clonotype showed up many times. The chain carries TRBV20-1 and TRBJ1-4, with D perhaps matching TRBD1 (5 bases). Germline assignment: CDR1 DFQATT and CDR2 SNEGSKA (reference sequence). The ends were cut back, 0 bases at V and 6 bases at J, with 11 bases in the middle. The CDR3 has 14 residues. CDR3 sequence: CSARDPRADEKLFF. The CDR3 DNA reads TGCAGTGCTAGAGACCCCAGGGCGGATGAAAAACTGTTTTTT.

This clonotype was counted only a few times. The CDR3 region is CASSPYGRGGASPLHF. CDR3 nucleotide sequence: TGTGCCAGCAGCCCCTATGGACGGGGGGGCGCTTCACCCCTCCACTTT. This chain joins TRBV12-3 or TRBV12-4 and TRBJ1-6; D might be TRBD1 (6 bases). This CDR3 comprises 16 residues. Deletions cut 6 bases from V and 9 bases from J, with 21 bases between.

In this sample, this clonotype turned up many times. CDR3 in amino acids: CASSQEQGGSYEQYF. In DNA, the CDR3 is TGTGCCAGCAGCCAAGAGCAGGGGGGCTCCTACGAGCAGTACTTC. The V gene is TRBV4-2, the J gene TRBJ2-7, with D perhaps matching TRBD1 (7 bases). V gave up 0 bases and J gave up 0 bases, with 9 bases separating them. Germline lookup yields CDR1 LGHNA and CDR2 YNFKEQ. This CDR3 comprises 15 residues.

The chain combines TRBV20-1 with TRBJ1-1, with a tentative D call TRBD1 (6 bases). V lost 0 bases and J lost 8, with 7 bases in between. CDR1 and CDR2 from the germline V gene are DFQATT and SNEGSKA (reference sequence). The CDR3 has 11 residues. The CDR3 sequence: CSAREQGEAFF. The CDR3 DNA follows: TGCAGTGCTAGAGAACAGGGAGAAGCTTTCTTT.

This clonotype was found a few times. This chain joins TRBV6-2 or TRBV6-3 and TRBJ2-6; D perhaps matches TRBD2 (6 bases). There are 18 residues in the CDR3. Germline CDR1 is MNHEY and CDR2 is SVGEGT. V was clipped by 5 bases and J by 0 bases, with 17 bases between them. The CDR3 nucleotides are TGTGCCAGCAGTACCGGGACTTATTCTTTCTCTGGGGCCAACGTCCTGACTTTC. It is translated as CASSTGTYSFSGANVLTF.

This clonotype was detected many times. The chain carries TRBV10-3 and TRBJ2-5; D remains ambiguous. Per the germline V gene, CDR1 is ENHRY and CDR2 is SYGVKD. Trimming removed 3 bases from V and 2 bases from J, with 4 bases in between. The CDR3 spans 12 residues. CDR3 DNA: TGTGCCATCAGTGAATCACAAGAGACCCAGTACTTC. As protein: CAISESQETQYF.

J is TRBJ2-7 and V is TRBV7-2, with D tentatively TRBD1 or TRBD2 (5 bases each). Trimming pared 0 bases from V and 10 bases from J, leaving 19 bases between. The CDR3 runs 15 residues. Germline loops: CDR1 SGHTA, CDR2 FQGNSA. The CDR3 loop reads CASSLAGTARETQYF. The CDR3 nucleotides are TGTGCCAGCAGCTTAGCCGGGACGGCAAGAGAAACCCAGTACTTC.

J is TRBJ2-1 and V is TRBV25-1, with a possible D match to TRBD2 (5 bases). This CDR3 region has 16 residues. Trimming stripped 5 bases from V and 3 bases from J, with 17 bases between. Germline V gene sequence: CDR1 MGHDK, CDR2 SYGVNS. CDR3 coding DNA: TGTGCCAGCAGTTCGGAAGGAGGAGGACTCTACAATGAGCAGTTCTTC. Protein product: CASSSEGGGLYNEQFF.

This clonotype was detected ten times or more. The chain joins TRBV4-3 to TRBJ2-3; tentative D call: TRBD2 (5 bases). The germline V and J ends were trimmed by 2 bases and 3 bases, with 15 bases remaining between them. The length of the CDR3 is 16 residues. Germline lookup yields CDR1 LGHNA and CDR2 YSLEER. The CDR3 DNA follows: TGCGCCAGCAGCCAATCGGACTCACCCCTGACAGATACGCAGTATTTT. Protein product: CASSQSDSPLTDTQYF.

The V call is TRBV20-1, the J call TRBJ1-5; D uncertain. The germline CDR1 and CDR2 sequences are DFQATT and SNEGSKA (reference sequence). V gave up 1 base and J gave up 4 bases, with 11 bases separating them. This CDR3 region has 14 residues. The CDR3, as DNA: TGCAGTGCTAGAGTCCCCACGGGGAATCAGCCCCAGCATTTT. As protein: CSARVPTGNQPQHF.

The genes are TRBV29-1 and TRBJ1-1; 9 bases agree with TRBD1. V shed 3 bases, J shed 1 base, and the junction held 6 bases outside the gene matches. This CDR3 contains 15 residues. In germline, CDR1 is SQVTM, CDR2 ANQGSEA. In DNA form, the CDR3 reads TGCAGCGTTGAGGACCGACAGGGGGGGAACACTGAAGCTTTCTTT. It yields the protein CSVEDRQGGNTEAFF.

This clonotype was detected only a few times. The chain couples TRBV28 to TRBJ2-1; TRBD2 matches at 8 bases. J gave up 4 bases and V 7 bases, and 9 bases lay outside the gene matches. Germline CDR1 is MDHEN and CDR2 is SYDVKM. The CDR3 extends over 15 amino acids. CDR3 DNA sequence: TGTGCCAGCATCTCGCCGGGGGGGGAGTACAATGAGCAGTTCTTC. Protein sequence: CASISPGGEYNEQFF.

This clonotype has more than one count but fewer than ten. The chain is built from TRBV28 and TRBJ2-7; no clear D. Looked up from germline, CDR1 is MDHEN and CDR2 is SYDVKM. The CDR3 is 19 residues long. V was trimmed by 5 bases and J by 0 bases, leaving 26 bases between them. The CDR3 DNA follows: TGTGCCAGCAGTCCACCCCTCAACCGACCAGCGACTTTCTCCTACGAGCAGTACTTC. Protein product: CASSPPLNRPATFSYEQYF.

There are many counts of this clonotype. Given a much more abundant clone one base away, this may be a read error. This chain connects TRBV7-2 to TRBJ2-5, with TRBD2 matching 12 bases. The CDR3 consists of 16 residues. Per germline, CDR1 SGHTA and CDR2 FQGNSA. After removal of 5 bases from V and 11 bases from J, the junction contained 15 bases not matched to a gene. CDR3 coding DNA: TGTGCCAGCAGCCCCCCCGGACTAGCGGGAAGCAATGAGCAGTACTTC. Translation gives CASSPPGLAGSNEQYF.

On this clonotype: This may be a read error, as it is one base from a much larger clone. The CDR3 loop is CASSPQSSEPEQFF. The CDR3 nucleotides read TGTGCCAGCAGCCCCCAAAGCTCCGAGCCTGAGCAGTTCTTC. The J gene is TRBJ2-1, the V gene TRBV7-2; D not certain. This CDR3 comprises 14 residues. Looked up from germline, CDR1 is SGHTA and CDR2 is FQGNSA. Trimming pared 5 bases from V and 9 bases from J, leaving 17 bases between. The full variable domain, its missing parts supplied by reference TRBV7-2 and TRBJ2-1, is GAGVSQSPSNKVTEKGKDVELRCDPISGHTALYWYRQSLGQGLEFLIYFQGNSAPDKSGLPSDRFSAERTGGSVSTLTIQRTQQEDSAVYLCASSPQSSEPEQFFGPGTRLTVL.